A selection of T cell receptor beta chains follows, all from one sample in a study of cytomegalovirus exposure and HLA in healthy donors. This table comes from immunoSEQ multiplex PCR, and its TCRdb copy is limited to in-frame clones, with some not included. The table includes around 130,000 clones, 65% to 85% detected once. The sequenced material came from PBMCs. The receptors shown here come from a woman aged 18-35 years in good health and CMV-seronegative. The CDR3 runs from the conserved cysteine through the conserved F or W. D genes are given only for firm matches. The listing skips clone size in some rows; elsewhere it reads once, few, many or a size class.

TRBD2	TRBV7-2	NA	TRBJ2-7	TGTGCCAGCAGCTCAAGGACTAGCGGGAGAATAAGGTTCTCCGAGCAGTACTTC	CASSSRTSGRIRFSEQYF
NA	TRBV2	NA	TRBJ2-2	TGTGCCAGCACTTTGCGGGAGAACACCGGGGAGCTGTTTTTT	CASTLRENTGELFF
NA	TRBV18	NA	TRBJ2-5	TGTGCCAGCTCCGCGTACCAAGAGACCCAGTACTTC	CASSAYQETQYF
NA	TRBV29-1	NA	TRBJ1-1	TGCAGCGTTGAGGGCGGGAGTAAAGCTTTCTTT	CSVEGGSKAFF
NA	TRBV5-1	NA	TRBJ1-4	TGCGCCAGCAGCCCAGGGGCCTCGCGGGAAAAACTGTTTTTT	CASSPGASREKLFF
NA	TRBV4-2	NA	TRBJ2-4	TGTGCCAGCAGCCAAGAGGTTGGGAGGGCCAAAAACATTCAGTACTTC	CASSQEVGRAKNIQYF
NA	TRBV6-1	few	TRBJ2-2	TGTGCCAGCAGTGAACCTGGAGAGCCCACCGGGGAGCTGTTTTTT	CASSEPGEPTGELFF
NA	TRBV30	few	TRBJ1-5	TGTGCCTGGAGTGTAACCGGTCAGGGGAACCAGCCCCAGCATTTT	CAWSVTGQGNQPQHF
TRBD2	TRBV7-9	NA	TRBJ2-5	TGTGCCAGCAGCGGCATGGGAGGGCCCTCGGAGACCCAGTACTTC	CASSGMGGPSETQYF
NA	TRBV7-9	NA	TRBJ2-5	TGTGCCAGCAACCCTTCGGAGGGAGTTGGGACCCAGTACTTC	CASNPSEGVGTQYF
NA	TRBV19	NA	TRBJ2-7	TGTGCCAGTAGTTCCGGGGCCTACGAGCAGTACTTC	CASSSGAYEQYF
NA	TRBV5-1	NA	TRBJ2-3	TGCGCCAGCAGCCCCGGGTCGGGTTTCACAGATACGCAGTATTTT	CASSPGSGFTDTQYF
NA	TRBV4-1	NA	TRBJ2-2	TGCGCCAGCAGCCAAACTAGAGGACTCCTATCGGTGAACACCGGGGAGCTGTTTTTT	CASSQTRGLLSVNTGELFF
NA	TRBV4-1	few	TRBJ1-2	TGCGCCAGCAGCCAAGAGCCCCGGGGGGCAGGTGGCTACACCTTC	CASSQEPRGAGGYTF
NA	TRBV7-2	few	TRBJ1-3	TGTGCCAGCAGCTTAGCGCCCAGGATAGGAAACACCATATATTTT	CASSLAPRIGNTIYF
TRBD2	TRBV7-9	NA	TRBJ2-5	TGTGCCAGCAGCTTCATACTAGCGGGATACGAGACCCAGTACTTC	CASSFILAGYETQYF
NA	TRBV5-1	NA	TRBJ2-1	TGCGCCAGCAGCTTGAATTCAGGGGACAATGAGCAGTTCTTC	CASSLNSGDNEQFF
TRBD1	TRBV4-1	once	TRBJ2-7	TGCGCCAGCAGCCCGGTGGCCGGGACAGGGAGTCAAGAGCAGTACTTC	CASSPVAGTGSQEQYF
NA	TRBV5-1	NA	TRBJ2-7	TGCGCCAGCAGCCGAGACCAGACAGAGTACGAGCAGTACTTC	CASSRDQTEYEQYF
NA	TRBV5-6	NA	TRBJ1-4	TGTGCCAGCAGCTACCGGATGGGGGCAAGGTTTTTT	CASSYRMGARFF
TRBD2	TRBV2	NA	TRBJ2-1	TGTGCCAGCAGTGAACTTAGCGGGAGCTACAATGAGCAGTTCTTC	CASSELSGSYNEQFF
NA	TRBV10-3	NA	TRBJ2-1	TGTGCCATGGAGGCGACAGGGGAGGGTGAGCAGTTCTTC	CAMEATGEGEQFF
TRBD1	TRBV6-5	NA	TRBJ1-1	TGTGCCAGCAGACCGACAGGGAGCGCTGAAGCTTTCTTT	CASRPTGSAEAFF
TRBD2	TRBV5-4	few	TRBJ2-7	TGTGCCAGCAGCCAGGGACTAGCGGGAGATAAATACGAGCAGTACTTC	CASSQGLAGDKYEQYF
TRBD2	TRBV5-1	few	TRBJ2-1	TGCGCCAGCAGCTTGGAAGGCGGGAGGACTTACAATGAGCAGTTCTTC	CASSLEGGRTYNEQFF
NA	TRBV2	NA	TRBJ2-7	TGTGCCAGTAGGGGGAAGGGGTACGAGCAGTACTTC	CASRGKGYEQYF
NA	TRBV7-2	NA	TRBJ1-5	TGTGCCAGCAGTCACGCTCAGGGTGACGAGCGCAATCAGCCCCAGCATTTT	CASSHAQGDERNQPQHF
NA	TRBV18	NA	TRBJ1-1	TGTGCCAGCTCACCCGGGAGGGCAGGCGAGAACACTGAAGCTTTCTTT	CASSPGRAGENTEAFF
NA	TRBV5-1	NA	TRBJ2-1	TGCGCCAGCAGCCTACACTCCTCGACGATTGGGAGCGAGCAGTTCTTC	CASSLHSSTIGSEQFF
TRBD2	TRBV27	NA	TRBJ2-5	TGTGCCAGCAGTAGCGGGACTAGCGGACAAGAGACCCAGTACTTC	CASSSGTSGQETQYF
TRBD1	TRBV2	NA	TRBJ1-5	TGTGCCAGCAGCTTAGGGACAGGTCGAGGTCAGCCCCAGCATTTT	CASSLGTGRGQPQHF
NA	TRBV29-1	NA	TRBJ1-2	TGCAGCGTTGCTGGGGCCGCCCCAGTTAGGGGCTACACCTTC	CSVAGAAPVRGYTF
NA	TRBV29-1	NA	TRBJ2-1	TGCAGCTCTGCCCTACCCTACAATGAGCAGTTCTTC	CSSALPYNEQFF
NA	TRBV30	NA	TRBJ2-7	TGTGCCTGGCGTCCCCGGGATCAACGCGAGCAGTACTTC	CAWRPRDQREQYF
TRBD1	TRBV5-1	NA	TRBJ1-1	TGCGCCAGCAGCTTGGGCCCAACGGGACAGAGAGAGAACACTGAAGCTTTCTTT	CASSLGPTGQRENTEAFF
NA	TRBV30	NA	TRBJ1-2	TGTGCCTGGAGTGCCCTAGATCTCTATGGCTACACCTTC	CAWSALDLYGYTF
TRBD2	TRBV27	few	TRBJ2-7	TGTGCCAGCATCACCTATAGCGGGAGAACCTACGAGCAGTACTTC	CASITYSGRTYEQYF
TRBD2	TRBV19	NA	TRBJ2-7	TGTGCCAGTAGTGTAATGGGGACTAGCGGGGGCTACGAGCAGTACTTC	CASSVMGTSGGYEQYF
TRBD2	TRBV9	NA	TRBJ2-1	TGTGCCAGCAGCGTAGCGGCTAGCGGGTTGAATGAGCAGTTCTTC	CASSVAASGLNEQFF
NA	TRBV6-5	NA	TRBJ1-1	TGTGCCAGCGGATACGGGCAGGGGCGCCCAGCTTTCTTT	CASGYGQGRPAFF
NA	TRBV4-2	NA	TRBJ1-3	TGTGCCAGCAGCCAAGGCAGCTCTGGAAACACCATATATTTT	CASSQGSSGNTIYF
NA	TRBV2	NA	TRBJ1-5	TGTGCCAGCACAGCAGGAATTTTCAATCAGCCCCAGCATTTT	CASTAGIFNQPQHF
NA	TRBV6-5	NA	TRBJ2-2	TGTGCCAGCAGTCCGCGGGCCCTGAACACCGGGGAGCTGTTTTTT	CASSPRALNTGELFF
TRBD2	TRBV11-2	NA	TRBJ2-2	TGTGCCAGCAGCACGACTAGCGGGAGTCCCGACACCGGGGAGCTGTTTTTT	CASSTTSGSPDTGELFF
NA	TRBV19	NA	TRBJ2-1	TGTGCCAGTAGTTTTGGCGGGCCCCTCAATGAGCAGTTCTTC	CASSFGGPLNEQFF
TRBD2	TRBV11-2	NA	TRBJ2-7	TGTGCCAGCAGCTTTCCGGGACTAGCGGGAGGCGAGCAGTACTTC	CASSFPGLAGGEQYF
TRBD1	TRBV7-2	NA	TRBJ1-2	TGTGCCAGCAGCTTGAGACAGGGCTTTAATGGCTACACCTTC	CASSLRQGFNGYTF
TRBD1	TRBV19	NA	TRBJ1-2	TGTGCCAGTGGTTCGGACAGGGCCTATGGCTACACCTTC	CASGSDRAYGYTF
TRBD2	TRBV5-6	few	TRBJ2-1	TGTGCCAGCAGCTTGGTGAGCGGGAGGTCCTACAATGAGCAGTTCTTC	CASSLVSGRSYNEQFF
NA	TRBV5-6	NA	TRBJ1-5	TGTGCCAGCAGCTTGGACAGGGAACAGCCCCAGCATTTT	CASSLDREQPQHF
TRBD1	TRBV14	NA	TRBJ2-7	TGTGCCAGCAGCCCGACGGACAGGCTCAAGCAGTACTTC	CASSPTDRLKQYF
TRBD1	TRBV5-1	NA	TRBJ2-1	TGCGCCAGCAGCTTGGCCAGGGGGCTCACCGATGAGCAGTTCTTC	CASSLARGLTDEQFF
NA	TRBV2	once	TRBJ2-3	TGTGCCAGCAGGGAACTAGCAGATACGCAGTATTTT	CASRELADTQYF
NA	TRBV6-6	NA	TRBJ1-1	TGTGCCAGCAGCGGAGGGGCGACCACTGAAGCTTTCTTT	CASSGGATTEAFF
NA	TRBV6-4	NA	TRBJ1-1	TGTGCCAGCAGTCGTGACCAATTTGGGGGGACTGAAGCTTTCTTT	CASSRDQFGGTEAFF